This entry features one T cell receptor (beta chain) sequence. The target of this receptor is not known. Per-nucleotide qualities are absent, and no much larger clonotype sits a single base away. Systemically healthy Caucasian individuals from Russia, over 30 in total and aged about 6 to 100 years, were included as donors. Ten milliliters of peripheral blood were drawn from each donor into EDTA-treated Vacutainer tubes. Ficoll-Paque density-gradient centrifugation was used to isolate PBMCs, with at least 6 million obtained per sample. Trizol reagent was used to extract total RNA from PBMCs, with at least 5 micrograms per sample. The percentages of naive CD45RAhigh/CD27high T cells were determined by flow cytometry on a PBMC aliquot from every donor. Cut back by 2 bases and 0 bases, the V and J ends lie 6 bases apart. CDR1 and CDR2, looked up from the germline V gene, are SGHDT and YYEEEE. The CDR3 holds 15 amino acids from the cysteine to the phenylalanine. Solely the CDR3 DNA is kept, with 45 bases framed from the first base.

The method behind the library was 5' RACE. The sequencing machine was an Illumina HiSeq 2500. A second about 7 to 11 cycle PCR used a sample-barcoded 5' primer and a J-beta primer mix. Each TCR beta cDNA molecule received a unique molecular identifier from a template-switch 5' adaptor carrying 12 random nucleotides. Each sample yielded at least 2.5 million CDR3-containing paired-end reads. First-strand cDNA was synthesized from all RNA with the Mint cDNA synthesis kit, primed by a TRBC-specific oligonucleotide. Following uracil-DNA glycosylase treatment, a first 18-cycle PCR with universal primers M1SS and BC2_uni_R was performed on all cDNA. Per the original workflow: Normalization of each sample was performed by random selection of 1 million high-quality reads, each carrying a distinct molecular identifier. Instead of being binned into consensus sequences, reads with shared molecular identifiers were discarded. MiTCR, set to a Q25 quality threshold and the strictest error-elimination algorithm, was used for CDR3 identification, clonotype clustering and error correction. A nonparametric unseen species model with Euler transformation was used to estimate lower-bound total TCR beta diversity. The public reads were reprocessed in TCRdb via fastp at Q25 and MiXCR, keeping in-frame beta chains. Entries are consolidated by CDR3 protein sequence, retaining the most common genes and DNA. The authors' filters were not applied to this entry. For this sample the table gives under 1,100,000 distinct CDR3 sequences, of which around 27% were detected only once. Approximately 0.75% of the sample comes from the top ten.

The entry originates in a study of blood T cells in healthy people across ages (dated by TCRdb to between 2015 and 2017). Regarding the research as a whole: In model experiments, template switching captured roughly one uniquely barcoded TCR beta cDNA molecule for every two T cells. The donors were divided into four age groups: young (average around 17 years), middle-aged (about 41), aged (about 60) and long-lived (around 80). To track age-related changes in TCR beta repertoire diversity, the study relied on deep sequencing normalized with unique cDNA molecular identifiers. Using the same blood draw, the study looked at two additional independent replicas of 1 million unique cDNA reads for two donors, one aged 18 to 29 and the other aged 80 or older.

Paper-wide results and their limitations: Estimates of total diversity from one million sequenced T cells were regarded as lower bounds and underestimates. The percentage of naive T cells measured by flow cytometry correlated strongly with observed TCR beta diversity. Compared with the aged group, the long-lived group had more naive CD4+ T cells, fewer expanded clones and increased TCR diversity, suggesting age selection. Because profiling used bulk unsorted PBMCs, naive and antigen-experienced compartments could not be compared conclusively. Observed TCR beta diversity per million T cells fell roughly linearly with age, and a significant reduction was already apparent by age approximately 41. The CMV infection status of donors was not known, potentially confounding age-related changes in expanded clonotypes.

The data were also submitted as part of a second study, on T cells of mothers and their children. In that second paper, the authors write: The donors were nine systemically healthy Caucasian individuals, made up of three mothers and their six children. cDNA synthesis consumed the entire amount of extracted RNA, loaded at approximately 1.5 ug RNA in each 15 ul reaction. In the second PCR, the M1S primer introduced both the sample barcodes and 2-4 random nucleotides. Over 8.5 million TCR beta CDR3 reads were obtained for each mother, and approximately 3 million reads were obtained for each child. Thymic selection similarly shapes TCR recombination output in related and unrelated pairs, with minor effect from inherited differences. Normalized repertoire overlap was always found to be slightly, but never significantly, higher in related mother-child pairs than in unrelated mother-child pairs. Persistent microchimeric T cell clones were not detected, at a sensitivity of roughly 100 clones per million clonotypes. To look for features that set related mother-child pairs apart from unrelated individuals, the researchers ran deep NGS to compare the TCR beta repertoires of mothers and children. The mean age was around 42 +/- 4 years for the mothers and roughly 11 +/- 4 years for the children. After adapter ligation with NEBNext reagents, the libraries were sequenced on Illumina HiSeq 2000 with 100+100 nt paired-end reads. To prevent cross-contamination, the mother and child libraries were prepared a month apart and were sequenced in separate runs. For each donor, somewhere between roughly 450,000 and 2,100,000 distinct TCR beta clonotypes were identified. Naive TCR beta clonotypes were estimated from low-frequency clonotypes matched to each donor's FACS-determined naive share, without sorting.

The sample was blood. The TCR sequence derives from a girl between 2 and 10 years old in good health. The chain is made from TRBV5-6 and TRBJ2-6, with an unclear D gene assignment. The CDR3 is CASSFSPSGANVLTF. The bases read TGTGCCAGCAGCTTTTCCCCCTCTGGGGCCAACGTCCTGACTTTC.